This TCR beta chain derives from a study of blood T cell repertoires in COVID-19. Here immunoSEQ multiplex PCR was the method, and the copy in TCRdb shows in-frame clones only, minus some. The table has around 300,000 clones, over 75% seen once. From germline, CDR1 is SGDLS and CDR2 YYNGEE. This CDR3 region has 14 residues. The V end was cut by 0 bases, the J end by 2 bases, with 9 bases between. A few counts support this clone. Source material: peripheral blood. This receptor was identified in a human donor in a cohort sampled during active COVID-19. The chain carries TRBV9 and TRBJ2-7; no definite D call. CDR3 DNA: TGTGCCAGCAGCGTAGGGCAGCGAGCCTACGAGCAGTACTTC. Amino acid sequence: CASSVGQRAYEQYF.